The subject of this entry is one TCR beta chain. Its antigen remains unknown. This record belongs to a study of T cells and Merkel cell carcinoma outcomes. Trimming took 6 bases from V and 0 from J; bases not matched to a gene: 5. Per germline, CDR1 MNHNS and CDR2 SASEGT. The length of the CDR3 is 15 residues. General study results and limits: Merkel cell carcinoma outcomes were reportedly predicted by repertoire and T-cell density.

Assay used: immunoSEQ multiplex PCR; TCRdb lists only in-frame clones, some missing. The sample contains 1,400 or so clones, around 90% of which appear only once. This chain connects TRBV6-1 to TRBJ1-5, with 7 bases aligning to TRBD1. This receptor was identified in a human donor with Merkel cell carcinoma. Sequences were obtained from tumor tissue from Merkel cell carcinoma. The CDR3 protein is CASRLDRFSNQPQHF. For the CDR3, the DNA is TGTGCCAGCAGATTGGACAGGTTTAGCAATCAGCCCCAGCATTTT.